The next 30 T cell receptor beta chains were all read from a single sample in a study of cytomegalovirus exposure and HLA in healthy donors. Primers included in the PCR were 60 Vbeta and 13 Jbeta primers. Clones were sequenced by immunoSEQ multiplex PCR, and TCRdb holds only the in-frame ones, with some missing. This table holds approximately 160,000 clones, approximately 80% found once. Material for sequencing was PBMCs. The source of these receptors is a woman aged 40 to 50 in good health and CMV-seropositive.

The chain uses TRBV28 and TRBJ2-3; weak D call: TRBD1 (6 bases). CDR1 and CDR2 (germline): MDHEN, SYDVKM. The length of the CDR3 is 16 residues. Trimming cost V 1 base and J 2 bases, with 13 bases left between them. The CDR3 protein is CASSLFGQTSTDTQYF. DNA for the CDR3: TGTGCCAGCAGTTTATTCGGACAGACTTCCACAGATACGCAGTATTTT. Full variable domain (outside the CDR3, taken from reference TRBV28 and TRBJ2-3): DVKVTQSSRYLVKRTGEKVFLECVQDMDHENMFWYRQDPGLGLRLIYFSYDVKMKEKGDIPEGYSVSREKKERFSLILESASTNQTSMYLCASSLFGQTSTDTQYFGPGTRLTVL.

In this sample, this clone turned up a few times. The DNA for the CDR3 is TGTGCCAGCAGCTTGGGCGCCGGGACATCACTCCGATTCAACACCATATATTTT. This sequence encodes CASSLGAGTSLRFNTIYF. The V and J genes are TRBV5-8 and TRBJ1-3; D may be TRBD1 (6 bases). Trimming pared 0 bases from V and 7 bases from J, leaving 23 bases between. The CDR3 covers 18 residues. From germline, CDR1 is SGHTS and CDR2 YDEGEE.

The V gene is TRBV19, the J gene TRBJ2-7, with 9 bases that match TRBD2. The CDR3 is made up of 16 amino acids. Germline V gives CDR1 LNHDA, CDR2 SQIVND (reference sequence). The junction had 13 bases not matched to a gene; V was cut back by 3 bases and J by 7 bases. CDR3 residues: CASSILGLAGPGEQYF. The CDR3 DNA reads as TGTGCCAGTAGTATCCTGGGACTAGCTGGACCTGGAGAGCAGTACTTC.

The V call is TRBV18, the J call TRBJ1-1, with D unclear. The CDR3 length is 13 residues. The V gene lost 6 bases and the J gene lost 3 bases, with 11 bases spanning the gap. Germline V gives CDR1 KGHSH, CDR2 LQKENI. The DNA of the CDR3 is TGTGCCAGCTCTGGGGAGCGTGACACTGAAGCTTTCTTT. Its translation: CASSGERDTEAFF.

The chain links TRBV19 to TRBJ2-7; 9 bases match TRBD1. The CDR3 sequence is 13 residues long. Germline CDR1 LNHDA, CDR2 SQIVND (reference sequence). Germline trimming cut 3 bases from V and 4 bases from J; bases unmatched to any gene: 1. In DNA, the CDR3 is TGTGCCAGTAGTATGGACAGGGGATACGAGCAGTACTTC. Amino acids: CASSMDRGYEQYF.

The chain combines TRBV6-5 with TRBJ2-7, with TRBD1 identical over 8 bases. V was pared by 5 bases and J by 0 bases, with 6 bases of the junction left unmatched. The CDR3 sequence is 15 residues long. CDR1 and CDR2 from the germline V gene are MNHEY and SVGAGI. CDR3 amino acids: CASSALGQGSYEQYF. CDR3 bases: TGTGCCAGCAGTGCGTTAGGACAGGGCTCCTACGAGCAGTACTTC.

J is TRBJ1-1 and V is TRBV30; 7 positions agree with TRBD1. The CDR3 runs to 15 residues. CDR1 and CDR2 from the germline V gene are GTSNPN and SVGIG (reference sequence). J lost 2 bases, V lost 6 bases, and 12 bases had no gene match. CDR3 nucleotides: TGTGCCTGCCTATCCTTAGGACAGGTTAACACTGAAGCTTTCTTT. It specifies CACLSLGQVNTEAFF.

The rearrangement links TRBV13 to TRBJ2-5; the D gene is possibly TRBD1 (6 bases). The length of the CDR3 is 15 residues. The germline V gene has CDR1 PRHDT and CDR2 FYEKMQ (reference sequence). V was clipped by 5 bases and J by 2 bases, with 15 bases between them. The DNA of the CDR3 is TGTGCCAGCAGCCTAAGGGGGTACCCTCAAGAGACCCAGTACTTC. It specifies CASSLRGYPQETQYF.

CDR3 coding DNA: TGTGCCAGCAGCGTTGAGGGGAACACCGGGGAGCTGTTTTTT. Translated, it gives CASSVEGNTGELFF. V is TRBV9 and J is TRBJ2-2; tentatively, D is TRBD2 (5 bases). The V and J ends lost 2 bases and 1 base respectively, with 6 bases between them. Germline V lookup: CDR1 SGDLS, CDR2 YYNGEE. The CDR3 covers 14 residues. Combining the CDR3 with reference TRBV9 and TRBJ2-2 gives the whole variable domain DSGVTQTPKHLITATGQRVTLRCSPRSGDLSVYWYQQSLDQGLQFLIQYYNGEERAKGNILERFSAQQFPDLHSELNLSSLELGDSALYFCASSVEGNTGELFFGEGSRLTVL.

CDR3 coding DNA: TGCGCCAGCACCCACTCGTTCGAGGATGGCTACACCTTC. Translating it yields CASTHSFEDGYTF. The rearrangement links TRBV10-1 to TRBJ1-2, with D unresolved. The CDR3 extends over 13 amino acids. CDR1 WNHNN and CDR2 SYGVQD come from the germline V gene (reference sequence). The germline V and J ends were trimmed by 7 bases and 6 bases, with 15 bases remaining between them.

The gene calls are TRBV6-5 and TRBJ2-1; TRBD1 matches 10 bases. The CDR3 is 13 residues long. In germline, CDR1 is MNHEY, CDR2 SVGAGI. The V gene end was trimmed by 10 bases and the J gene end by 5 bases; junction bases not matched to a gene: 5. CDR3 in amino acids: CATTGTGDNEQFF. The CDR3 DNA sequence: TGTGCCACCACCGGGACAGGGGACAATGAGCAGTTCTTC.

CDR3 nucleotide sequence: TGTGCCAGCAGTTCCGAGATTAGCGGGGGGCGGGACATTCAGTACTTC. As protein: CASSSEISGGRDIQYF. The chain uses TRBV6-5 and TRBJ2-4; TRBD2 agrees at 10 bases. V dropped 4 bases and J dropped 8; count of bases not matched to a gene: 11. There are 16 residues in the CDR3. From germline, CDR1 is MNHEY and CDR2 SVGAGI.

The CDR3 DNA is TGTGCCAGCAGTCGACTAGCGGGAGCTAGCACAGATACGCAGTATTTT. This sequence encodes CASSRLAGASTDTQYF. This chain links TRBV2 with TRBJ2-3, with 12 bases identical to TRBD2. CDR1 is SNHLY, CDR2 FYNNEI, per germline. CDR3 length equals 16 residues. J lost 0 bases, V lost 5 bases, and 3 bases had no gene match.

J is TRBJ1-1 and V is TRBV6-6, with D perhaps TRBD1 (5 bases). CDR1 MNHNY and CDR2 SVGAGI come from the germline V gene (reference sequence). With 4 bases removed from V and 5 bases from J, the gap between germline ends came to 17 bases. This CDR3 is built from 15 residues. The CDR3 protein is CASSFSSGRVTEAFF. DNA of the CDR3: TGTGCCAGCAGTTTTTCCTCTGGCAGGGTGACTGAAGCTTTCTTT.

The gene calls are TRBV19 and TRBJ1-1, with D possibly TRBD1 on 6 matching bases. The CDR3 consists of 15 residues. Looked up from germline, CDR1 is LNHDA and CDR2 is SQIVND (reference sequence). Trimming stripped 7 bases from V and 0 bases from J, with 15 bases between. CDR3 residues: CASIAGQYMNTEAFF. The CDR3 region has the DNA TGTGCCAGTATCGCAGGACAGTACATGAACACTGAAGCTTTCTTT. The full variable domain, rest sourced from reference TRBV19 and TRBJ1-1, is DGGITQSPKYLFRKEGQNVTLSCEQNLNHDAMYWYRQDPGQGLRLIYYSQIVNDFQKGDIAEGYSVSREKKESFPLTVTSAQKNPTAFYLCASIAGQYMNTEAFFGQGTRLTVV.

This chain uses TRBV5-4 with TRBJ2-2; 8 nucleotides agree with TRBD1. The CDR3 loop spans 15 amino acids. V dropped 4 bases and J dropped 5; count of bases not matched to a gene: 7. From germline, CDR1 is SGHNT and CDR2 YYREEE (reference sequence). CDR3 protein: CASSPRTGRTGELFF. DNA for the CDR3: TGTGCCAGCAGCCCGAGGACAGGGAGGACCGGGGAGCTGTTTTTT.

The rearrangement links TRBV28 to TRBJ2-2; TRBD2 is a possible D gene (5 bases). Germline CDR1 and CDR2: MDHEN and SYDVKM. Trimming removed 4 bases from V and 8 bases from J, with 17 bases in between. CDR3 length equals 15 residues. The CDR3 region has the DNA TGTGCCAGCAGTTCATCTACTAGGATGGGTGGGGAGCTGTTTTTT. It specifies CASSSSTRMGGELFF. The complete variable domain, with remaining parts taken from reference TRBV28 and TRBJ2-2, reads DVKVTQSSRYLVKRTGEKVFLECVQDMDHENMFWYRQDPGLGLRLIYFSYDVKMKEKGDIPEGYSVSREKKERFSLILESASTNQTSMYLCASSSSTRMGGELFFGEGSRLTVL.

The gene calls are TRBV5-1 and TRBJ2-7; TRBD2 agrees at 8 bases. Germline assignment: CDR1 SGHRS and CDR2 YFSETQ. This CDR3 is built from 15 residues. The junction had 10 bases not matched to a gene; V was cut back by 8 bases and J by 0 bases. For the CDR3, the DNA is TGCGCCAGTAGGCCCGAAACTAGCGGCTCCTACGAGCAGTACTTC. Encoded protein: CASRPETSGSYEQYF.

This clone came up once. The chain couples TRBV7-6 to TRBJ2-1; D remains ambiguous. There are 14 residues in the CDR3. The germline CDR1 and CDR2 sequences are SGHVS and FNYEAQ. The germline V and J ends were trimmed by 8 bases and 2 bases, with 13 bases remaining between them. DNA of the CDR3: TGTGCCAGCGGGCAGGCCGCAGCCTACAATGAGCAGTTCTTC. This translates into CASGQAAAYNEQFF.

The chain joins TRBV18 to TRBJ1-1; TRBD1 matches 9 bases. J was trimmed by 4 bases and V by 2 bases; bases with no gene match: 5. CDR1 KGHSH and CDR2 LQKENI come from the germline V gene. The CDR3 length is 15 residues. The CDR3 here is CASSPSQGASTEAFF. In nucleotides, the CDR3 is TGTGCCAGCTCACCATCACAGGGGGCAAGCACTGAAGCTTTCTTT.

This clone was seen only once. The chain uses TRBV19 and TRBJ1-1, with 7 bases identical to TRBD1. From germline, CDR1 is LNHDA and CDR2 SQIVND (reference sequence). V was pared by 10 bases and J by 3 bases, with 8 bases of the junction left unmatched. The CDR3 has 13 amino acids. This CDR3 is CATTTGSYTEAFF. The DNA of the CDR3 is TGTGCCACGACGACAGGGAGTTACACTGAAGCTTTCTTT. The complete variable domain, with remaining parts taken from reference TRBV19 and TRBJ1-1, reads DGGITQSPKYLFRKEGQNVTLSCEQNLNHDAMYWYRQDPGQGLRLIYYSQIVNDFQKGDIAEGYSVSREKKESFPLTVTSAQKNPTAFYLCATTTGSYTEAFFGQGTRLTVV.

The rearrangement links TRBV15 to TRBJ1-2, with 9 bases lining up with TRBD1. The trim removed 3 bases at V and 8 bases at J, leaving 7 bases unmatched. The CDR3 sequence is 14 residues long. The V gene's germline CDR1 is LNHNV and CDR2 YYDKDF (reference sequence). Here the CDR3 reads CATSRENRGQGYTF. CDR3 in DNA: TGTGCCACCAGCAGGGAAAACAGGGGGCAGGGCTACACCTTC.

This chain joins TRBV14 and TRBJ2-7, with a weak D call TRBD1 (6 bases). Germline assignment: CDR1 SGHDN and CDR2 FVKESK. Trimming shortened V by 4 bases and J by 2 bases, and 12 bases separated the two germline ends. The CDR3 covers 14 residues. The CDR3 loop reads CASSLLGQTYEQYF. Here the CDR3 DNA reads TGTGCCAGCAGCCTTCTCGGACAGACCTACGAGCAGTACTTC.

The genes are TRBV6-5 and TRBJ2-1; 8 bases fit TRBD2. V dropped 0 bases and J dropped 7; count of bases not matched to a gene: 5. The germline CDR1 and CDR2 sequences are MNHEY and SVGAGI. The CDR3 has 15 residues. The CDR3 DNA sequence: TGTGCCAGCAGTTACTCTAGCGGGGTTCGGAATGAGCAGTTCTTC. Translated, it gives CASSYSSGVRNEQFF.

V and J are TRBV7-9 and TRBJ1-1; 11 nucleotides line up with TRBD1. V trimming: 4 bases; J trimming: 7 bases; junction bases outside the gene matches: 11. The CDR3 is made up of 16 amino acids. In germline, CDR1 is SEHNR, CDR2 FQNEAQ (reference sequence). The DNA for the CDR3 is TGTGCCAGCAGCTGGGGACAGGGGGAAGTCACAATTGAAGCTTTCTTT. As protein: CASSWGQGEVTIEAFF.

The rearrangement links TRBV7-9 to TRBJ1-4, with D maybe TRBD1 (6 bases). Germline CDR1 and CDR2: SEHNR and FQNEAQ (reference sequence). Trimming took 6 bases from V and 1 from J, leaving 24 bases between them. The CDR3 is 19 residues long. CDR3 protein: CASRPGGGYGGETNEKLFF. In DNA form, the CDR3 reads TGTGCCAGCAGGCCTGGGGGGGGCTATGGTGGAGAAACTAATGAAAAACTGTTTTTT.

V usage is TRBV6-5 and J usage is TRBJ1-1; TRBD1 is a possible D gene (6 bases). The CDR3 covers 13 residues. Germline loops: CDR1 MNHEY, CDR2 SVGAGI. Between the trimmed V and J ends, which lost 8 bases and 1 base, there was a span of 11 bases. CDR3 protein: CASFQGWNTEAFF. For the CDR3, the DNA is TGTGCCAGCTTTCAGGGGTGGAACACTGAAGCTTTCTTT.

The V and J genes are TRBV5-1 and TRBJ1-1; no clear D gene. V was trimmed by 0 bases and J by 6 bases, leaving 21 bases between them. Germline V gene lookup returns CDR1 SGHRS and CDR2 YFSETQ. The CDR3 is 17 residues long. The CDR3 nucleotides read TGCGCCAGCAGCTTGGCCCCAGATCCCTGGGCCATGGCTGAAGCTTTCTTT. Its protein is CASSLAPDPWAMAEAFF.

The chain couples TRBV30 to TRBJ1-3, with 8 bases fitting TRBD1. Germline V CDR1 and CDR2: GTSNPN, SVGIG (reference sequence). Unmatched junction bases numbered 4, after V lost 1 base and J lost 2 bases. The CDR3 length is 15 residues. The CDR3 spells CAWSAGQVPGNTIYF. The CDR3 nucleotides are TGTGCCTGGAGTGCGGGACAGGTTCCTGGAAACACCATATATTTT.

The rearrangement joins TRBV9 to TRBJ2-6; 7 nucleotides match TRBD1. Losses at the gene ends were 4 bases for V and 1 base for J; bases not matched to a gene: 11. Germline V gives CDR1 SGDLS, CDR2 YYNGEE. CDR3 length: 18 amino acids. The CDR3 DNA is TGTGCCAGCAGCCGTTCCTTAGGGGGCTCGTCTGGGGCCAACGTCCTGACTTTC. This gives the protein CASSRSLGGSSGANVLTF.